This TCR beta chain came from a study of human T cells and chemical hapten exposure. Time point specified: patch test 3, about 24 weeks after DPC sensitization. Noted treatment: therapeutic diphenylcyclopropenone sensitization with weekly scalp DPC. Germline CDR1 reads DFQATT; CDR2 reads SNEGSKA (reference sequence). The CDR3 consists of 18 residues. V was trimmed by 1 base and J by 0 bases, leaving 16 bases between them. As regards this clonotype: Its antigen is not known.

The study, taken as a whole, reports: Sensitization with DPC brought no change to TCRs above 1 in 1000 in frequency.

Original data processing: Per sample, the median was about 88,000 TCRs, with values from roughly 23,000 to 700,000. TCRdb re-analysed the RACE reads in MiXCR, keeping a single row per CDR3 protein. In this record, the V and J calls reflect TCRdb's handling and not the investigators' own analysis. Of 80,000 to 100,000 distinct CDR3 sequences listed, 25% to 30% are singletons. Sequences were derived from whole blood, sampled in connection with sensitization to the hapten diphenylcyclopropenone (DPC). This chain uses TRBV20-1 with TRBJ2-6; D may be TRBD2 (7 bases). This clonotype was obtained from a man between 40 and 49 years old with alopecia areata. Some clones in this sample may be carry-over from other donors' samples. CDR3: CSARALRGLSSGANVLTF. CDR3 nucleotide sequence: TGCAGTGCTAGAGCACTGCGGGGGCTGAGCTCTGGGGCCAACGTCCTGACTTTC.